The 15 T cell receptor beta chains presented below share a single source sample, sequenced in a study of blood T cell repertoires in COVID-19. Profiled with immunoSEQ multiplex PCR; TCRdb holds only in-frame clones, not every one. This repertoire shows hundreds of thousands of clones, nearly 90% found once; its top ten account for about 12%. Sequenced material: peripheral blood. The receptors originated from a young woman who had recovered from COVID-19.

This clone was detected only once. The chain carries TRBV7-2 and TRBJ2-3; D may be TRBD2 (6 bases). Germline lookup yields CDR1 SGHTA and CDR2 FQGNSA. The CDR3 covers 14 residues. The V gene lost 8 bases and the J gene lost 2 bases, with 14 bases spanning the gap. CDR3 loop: CASRELQFTDTQYF. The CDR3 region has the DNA TGTGCCAGCCGGGAGCTACAATTCACAGATACGCAGTATTTT.

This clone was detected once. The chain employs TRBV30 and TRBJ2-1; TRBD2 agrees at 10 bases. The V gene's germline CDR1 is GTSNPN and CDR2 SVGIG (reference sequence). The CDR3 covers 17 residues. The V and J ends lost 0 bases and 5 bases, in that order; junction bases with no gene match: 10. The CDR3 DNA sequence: TGTGCCTGGAGTGTAGATACTAGCGGGATAGTAGACAATGAGCAGTTCTTC. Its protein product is CAWSVDTSGIVDNEQFF.

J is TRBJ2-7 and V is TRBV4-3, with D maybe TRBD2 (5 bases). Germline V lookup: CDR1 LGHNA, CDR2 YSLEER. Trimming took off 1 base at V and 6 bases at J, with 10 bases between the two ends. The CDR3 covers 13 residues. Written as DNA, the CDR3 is TGCGCCAGCAGCCAAGGAGGGTTAGGCGAGCAGTACTTC. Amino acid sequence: CASSQGGLGEQYF.

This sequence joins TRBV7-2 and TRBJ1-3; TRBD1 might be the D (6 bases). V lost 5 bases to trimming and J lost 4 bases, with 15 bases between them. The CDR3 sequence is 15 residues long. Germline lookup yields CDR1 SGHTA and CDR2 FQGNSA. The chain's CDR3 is CASSLQGVEGNTIYF. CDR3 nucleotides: TGTGCCAGCAGCCTACAGGGAGTAGAGGGAAACACCATATATTTT.

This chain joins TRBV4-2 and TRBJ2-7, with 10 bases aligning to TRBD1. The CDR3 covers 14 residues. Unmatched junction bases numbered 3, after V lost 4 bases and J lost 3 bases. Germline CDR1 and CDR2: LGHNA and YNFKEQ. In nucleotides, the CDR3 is TGTGCCAGCAGCCCAGGACAGGGGGACTACGAGCAGTACTTC. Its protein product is CASSPGQGDYEQYF.

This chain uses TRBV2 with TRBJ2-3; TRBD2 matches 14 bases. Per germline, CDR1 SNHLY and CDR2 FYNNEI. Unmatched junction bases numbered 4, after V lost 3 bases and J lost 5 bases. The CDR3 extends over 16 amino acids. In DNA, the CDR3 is TGTGCCAGCAGTGAGACTAGCGGGAGGGGAGGAGATACGCAGTATTTT. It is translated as CASSETSGRGGDTQYF.

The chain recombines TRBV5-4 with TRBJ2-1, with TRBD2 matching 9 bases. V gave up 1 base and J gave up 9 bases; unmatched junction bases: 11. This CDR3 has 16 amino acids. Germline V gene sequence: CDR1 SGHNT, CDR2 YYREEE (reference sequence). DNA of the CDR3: TGTGCCAGCAGCTTGACCGGGACTAGCATTGGTCCTGAGCAGTTCTTC. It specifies CASSLTGTSIGPEQFF.

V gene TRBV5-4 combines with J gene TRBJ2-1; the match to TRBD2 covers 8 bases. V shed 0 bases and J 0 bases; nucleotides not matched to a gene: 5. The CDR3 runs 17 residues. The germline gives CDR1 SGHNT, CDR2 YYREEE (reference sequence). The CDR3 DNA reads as TGTGCCAGCAGCTTGGTTCCGGGGGGGAGCTCCTACAATGAGCAGTTCTTC. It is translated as CASSLVPGGSSYNEQFF.

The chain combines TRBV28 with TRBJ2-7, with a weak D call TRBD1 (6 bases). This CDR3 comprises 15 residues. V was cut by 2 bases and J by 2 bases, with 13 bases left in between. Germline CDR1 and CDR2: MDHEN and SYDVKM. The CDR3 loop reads CASSLVQGSAYEQYF. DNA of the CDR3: TGTGCCAGCAGTTTAGTACAGGGTAGCGCCTACGAGCAGTACTTC.

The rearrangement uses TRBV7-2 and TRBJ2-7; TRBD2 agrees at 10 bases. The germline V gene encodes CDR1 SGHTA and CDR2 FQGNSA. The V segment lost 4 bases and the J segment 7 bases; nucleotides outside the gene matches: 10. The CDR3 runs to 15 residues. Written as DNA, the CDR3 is TGTGCCAGCAGCTCCCTAGCGGGAGCCCAAGGAGAGCAGTACTTC. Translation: CASSSLAGAQGEQYF. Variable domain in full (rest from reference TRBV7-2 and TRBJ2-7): GAGVSQSPSNKVTEKGKDVELRCDPISGHTALYWYRQSLGQGLEFLIYFQGNSAPDKSGLPSDRFSAERTGGSVSTLTIQRTQQEDSAVYLCASSSLAGAQGEQYFGPGTRLTVT.

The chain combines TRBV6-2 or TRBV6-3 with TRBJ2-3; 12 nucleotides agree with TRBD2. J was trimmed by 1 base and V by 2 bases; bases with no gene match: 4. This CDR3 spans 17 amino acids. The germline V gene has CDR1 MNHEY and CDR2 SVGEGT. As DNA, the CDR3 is TGTGCCAGCAGTTACCTAGCGGGAGGGCCCGGCACAGATACGCAGTATTTT. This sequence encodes CASSYLAGGPGTDTQYF.

The DNA for the CDR3 is TGTGCCAGCAGCTTGGCCCTAGGGGCTGGAACTAATGAAAAACTGTTTTTT. Its translation is CASSLALGAGTNEKLFF. The chain is built from TRBV5-4 and TRBJ1-4, with D possibly being TRBD1 (5 bases). The CDR3 sequence is 17 residues long. Per germline, CDR1 SGHNT and CDR2 YYREEE (reference sequence). The V end lost 0 bases, the J end lost 1 base, and 13 bases lay between the germline ends.

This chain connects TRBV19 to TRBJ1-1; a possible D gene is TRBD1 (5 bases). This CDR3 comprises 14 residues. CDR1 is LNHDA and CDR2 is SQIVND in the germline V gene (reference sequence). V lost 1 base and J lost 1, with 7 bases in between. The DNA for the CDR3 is TGTGCCAGTAGTATAGTAACAGGGAACACTGAAGCTTTCTTT. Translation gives CASSIVTGNTEAFF. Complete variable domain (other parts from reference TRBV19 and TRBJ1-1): DGGITQSPKYLFRKEGQNVTLSCEQNLNHDAMYWYRQDPGQGLRLIYYSQIVNDFQKGDIAEGYSVSREKKESFPLTVTSAQKNPTAFYLCASSIVTGNTEAFFGQGTRLTVV.

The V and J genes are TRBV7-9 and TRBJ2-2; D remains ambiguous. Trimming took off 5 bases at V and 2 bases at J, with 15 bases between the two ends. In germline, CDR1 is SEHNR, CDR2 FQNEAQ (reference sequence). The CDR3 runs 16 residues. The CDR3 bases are TGTGCCAGCAGCCCCCCTTTGGGCGTAAACACCGGGGAGCTGTTTTTT. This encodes CASSPPLGVNTGELFF.

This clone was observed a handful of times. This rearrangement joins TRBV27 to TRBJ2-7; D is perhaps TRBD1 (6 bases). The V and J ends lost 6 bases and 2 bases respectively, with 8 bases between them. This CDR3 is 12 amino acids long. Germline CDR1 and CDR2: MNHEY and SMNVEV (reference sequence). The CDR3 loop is CASRQGPYEQYF. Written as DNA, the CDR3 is TGTGCCAGCAGACAGGGCCCCTACGAGCAGTACTTC.